Included here is one T cell receptor beta chain sequence, with context. What it binds is not known. These data come from a study of T cell repertoires in cytomegalovirus infection. Study at large: Public TCR beta signatures marked donors with CMV infection and the matching HLA. General study findings and limits: Public TCR beta family frequency separated CMV-and-HLA carriers, including in an independent cohort.

The CDR3 extends over 13 amino acids. In germline, CDR1 is SGHRS, CDR2 YFSETQ. Trimming pared 2 bases from V and 1 base from J, leaving 6 bases between. Using its own MiXCR run on the reads, TCRdb lists one record per CDR3 protein. This table has 180,000 or so distinct CDR3 sequences, approximately 18% appearing once. The J gene is TRBJ1-1, the V gene TRBV5-1, with unresolved D. Sequenced input: CD8+ T cells from PBMCs. The TCR was taken from a human donor in good health (CMV status not recorded). Some clones in this sample may be carry-over from other donors' samples. CDR3 loop: CASSLHGNTEAFF. Written as DNA, the CDR3 is TGCGCCAGCAGCTTACACGGGAACACTGAAGCTTTCTTT.